This T cell receptor beta chain was recovered during a study of CD8 T cells in ankylosing spondylitis. Overall study findings and caveats: Peripheral blood samples showed relatively rare disease-linked clones, and these clones were CD8+. According to the report, clones linked to the disease were significantly enriched in matched synovial fluid samples taken from ankylosing spondylitis patients. A motif of roughly eight highly homologous TCR beta variants was seen as apparently characteristic of ankylosing spondylitis blood.

The CDR3 covers 11 residues. Germline loops: CDR1 SQVTM, CDR2 ANQGSEA. Deletions cut 5 bases from V and 5 bases from J, with 9 bases between. This clonotype has only a few counts. Its target is not known. Quantitative 5'-RACE with molecular barcodes produced the TCR beta libraries. MiXCR was run by TCRdb on the 5' RACE reads, yielding one entry per CDR3 protein. The table shows 290,000 or so distinct CDR3 sequences, with under 25% occurring only once. The TCR was taken from a female donor with ankylosing spondylitis or in good health (not recorded which). This chain uses TRBV29-1 with TRBJ2-5; perhaps TRBD2 as D (6 bases). Sequenced sample: blood, either unsorted or a sorted T cell fraction (not recorded which). CDR3 sequence: CSVKEGETQYF. Written as DNA, the CDR3 is TGCAGCGTTAAGGAGGGGGAGACCCAGTACTTC.